The 18 T cell receptor beta chains listed next were all sequenced from one sample in a study of blood T cell repertoires in COVID-19. Using immunoSEQ multiplex PCR, the repertoire was profiled, and TCRdb retains in-frame clones only, with some absent. The sample contains just over 250,000 clones, 80% to 90% of which appear only once. The material sequenced was PBMCs or T cells enriched from blood (not recorded which). Receptor source: a man in his thirties or forties with acute COVID-19.

This sequence joins TRBV29-1 and TRBJ2-1; 7 positions match TRBD2. J gave up 3 bases and V 4 bases, and 3 bases lay outside the gene matches. Per germline, CDR1 SQVTM and CDR2 ANQGSEA. CDR3 length: 13 amino acids. Written as DNA, the CDR3 is TGCAGCGTTGCGGGGGGAATCTACAATGAGCAGTTCTTC. Amino acids: CSVAGGIYNEQFF.

The rearrangement links TRBV7-6 to TRBJ1-1; D gene uncertain. Germline lookup yields CDR1 SGHVS and CDR2 FNYEAQ. Trimming shortened V by 1 base and J by 3 bases, and 9 bases separated the two germline ends. The CDR3 totals 14 residues. CDR3 sequence: CASSLDEGDTEAFF. The CDR3 region has the DNA TGTGCCAGCAGCTTAGACGAGGGCGACACTGAAGCTTTCTTT.

The chain links TRBV6-5 to TRBJ1-4; TRBD1 is a possible D gene (6 bases). CDR1 and CDR2 from the germline V gene are MNHEY and SVGAGI. The CDR3 sequence is 15 residues long. Trimming took 7 bases from V and 8 from J, leaving 20 bases between them. The CDR3 here is CASKLGGEVSEKLFF. The CDR3 DNA reads TGTGCCAGCAAGCTAGGGGGGGAGGTTAGCGAAAAACTGTTTTTT.

The genes are TRBV6-2 or TRBV6-3 and TRBJ1-2, with D unclear. This CDR3 spans 16 amino acids. The germline V and J ends were trimmed by 0 bases and 4 bases, with 15 bases remaining between them. Per germline, CDR1 MNHEY and CDR2 SVGEGT. As DNA, the CDR3 is TGTGCCAGCAGTTACTCGTCACCCAGGTTTTTCTATGGCTACACCTTC. It encodes CASSYSSPRFFYGYTF.

The rearrangement links TRBV10-3 to TRBJ2-7; 9 nucleotides agree with TRBD2. Trimming took 0 bases from V and 3 from J; bases not matched to a gene: 3. Germline CDR1 and CDR2: ENHRY and SYGVKD. There are 15 residues in the CDR3. CDR3 in amino acids: CAISESSGGDYEQYV. DNA of the CDR3: TGTGCCATCAGTGAGTCTAGCGGGGGAGACTACGAGCAGTACGTC.

The V gene is TRBV7-9, the J gene TRBJ1-1; 10 nucleotides agree with TRBD1. Per germline, CDR1 SEHNR and CDR2 FQNEAQ (reference sequence). V lost 3 bases to trimming and J lost 6 bases; unmatched junction nucleotides: 7. The CDR3 is made up of 15 amino acids. In DNA form, the CDR3 reads TGTGCCAGCAGCTTGGAAAGCGGGACAGGGGCTGAAGCTTTCTTT. Protein sequence: CASSLESGTGAEAFF.

V usage is TRBV3-1 (or the pseudogene TRBV3-2) and J usage is TRBJ1-3; D possibly corresponds to TRBD1 (5 bases). Germline CDR1 LGHDT, CDR2 YNNKEL (reference sequence). The ends were cut back, 4 bases at V and 5 bases at J, with 15 bases in the middle. There are 15 residues in the CDR3. CDR3 region: CASSRNQGGRNTIYF. The DNA of the CDR3 is TGTGCCAGCAGCCGAAATCAGGGTGGAAGAAACACCATATATTTT.

The genes are TRBV7-2 and TRBJ1-6; 9 nucleotides match TRBD1. Germline CDR1 and CDR2: SGHTA and FQGNSA. V lost 5 bases, J lost 11 bases, and 7 bases stayed unmatched. The CDR3 runs to 14 residues. Here the CDR3 reads CASSQPGQGPPLHF. CDR3 DNA: TGTGCCAGCAGCCAACCGGGACAGGGTCCACCCCTCCACTTT. The full variable domain, with the rest looked up from reference TRBV7-2 and TRBJ1-6, is GAGVSQSPSNKVTEKGKDVELRCDPISGHTALYWYRQSLGQGLEFLIYFQGNSAPDKSGLPSDRFSAERTGGSVSTLTIQRTQQEDSAVYLCASSQPGQGPPLHFGNGTRLTVT.

The chain is built from TRBV13 and TRBJ1-3; no clear D. The length of the CDR3 is 13 residues. Germline CDR1 is PRHDT and CDR2 is FYEKMQ (reference sequence). V was clipped by 0 bases and J by 11 bases, with 11 bases between them. CDR3 DNA: TGTGCCAGCAGCTTAGGGCTCGCGAGCCCCATATATTTT. This gives the protein CASSLGLASPIYF.

This clone has just one count. The chain employs TRBV2 and TRBJ1-2, with D unresolved. Trimming shortened V by 6 bases and J by 7 bases, and 6 bases separated the two germline ends. The CDR3 extends over 10 amino acids. Germline V CDR1 and CDR2: SNHLY, FYNNEI. This CDR3 is CASSHSGYTF. In DNA, the CDR3 is TGTGCCAGCAGCCACAGTGGCTACACCTTC.

The chain recombines TRBV3-1 (or the pseudogene TRBV3-2) with TRBJ2-5; D is possibly TRBD2 (6 bases). The germline CDR1 and CDR2 sequences are LGHDT and YNNKEL (reference sequence). The CDR3 contains 15 residues. Trimming removed 2 bases at V and 0 bases at J, with 10 bases between. In DNA form, the CDR3 reads TGTGCCAGCAGCCAAAACGGGGGAGACCAAGAGACCCAGTACTTC. It yields the protein CASSQNGGDQETQYF.

The V gene is TRBV7-8, the J gene TRBJ1-2; D gene unclear. The CDR3 runs 16 residues. Germline V gene sequence: CDR1 SGHVS, CDR2 FQNEAQ. V lost 1 base, J lost 4 bases, and 16 bases lay in between. CDR3 sequence: CASSLGAGGQIYGYTF. Written as DNA, the CDR3 is TGTGCCAGCAGCTTAGGAGCGGGAGGCCAGATCTATGGCTACACCTTC.

The CDR3, as DNA: TGCAGCGTTGAGGGCGTCGCTGAAGCTTTCTTT. It codes for CSVEGVAEAFF. V gene TRBV29-1 combines with J gene TRBJ1-1; D is unresolved. The CDR3 consists of 11 residues. Trimming cost V 3 bases and J 6 bases, with 8 bases left between them. Germline loops: CDR1 SQVTM, CDR2 ANQGSEA.

This clone was found a few times. The chain combines TRBV3-1 (or the pseudogene TRBV3-2) with TRBJ1-6; possible D gene TRBD1, 5 bases. This CDR3 region has 14 residues. V was cut by 5 bases and J by 6 bases, with 11 bases left in between. Germline V gives CDR1 LGHDT, CDR2 YNNKEL (reference sequence). The CDR3 DNA reads as TGTGCCAGCAGCGGCAGGGTTTTTAATTCACCCCTCCACTTT. It translates to CASSGRVFNSPLHF.

This sequence joins TRBV7-2 and TRBJ2-3; the D gene is possibly TRBD1 (7 bases). The length of the CDR3 is 17 residues. The V and J ends lost 5 bases and 2 bases respectively, with 20 bases between them. The V gene's germline CDR1 is SGHTA and CDR2 FQGNSA. The CDR3, as DNA: TGTGCCAGCAGCCTTCTTCGACAGGGACTTCCCACAGATACGCAGTATTTT. As protein: CASSLLRQGLPTDTQYF.

V is TRBV18 and J is TRBJ1-1, with D unclear. Germline-derived CDR1 and CDR2 are KGHSH and LQKENI. The germline V and J ends were trimmed by 0 bases and 6 bases, with 11 bases remaining between them. The CDR3 has 14 amino acids. Here the CDR3 DNA reads TGTGCCAGCTCACCACCGAGTATCCGCTCTGAAGCTTTCTTT. It specifies CASSPPSIRSEAFF.

The chain has TRBV4-3 and TRBJ1-6; D gene uncertain. The V gene lost 4 bases and the J gene lost 6 bases, with 7 bases spanning the gap. The CDR3 has 13 amino acids. Germline V gives CDR1 LGHNA, CDR2 YSLEER. The CDR3 DNA reads as TGCGCCAGCAGCCTGGGAGTTAATTCACCCCTCCACTTT. Protein product: CASSLGVNSPLHF.

Of note for this clone: A much more abundant neighbour one base away suggests this may be a read error. The V and J genes are TRBV11-3 and TRBJ2-3; 8 nucleotides line up with TRBD1. Germline CDR1 SGHNT, CDR2 YENEEA. The CDR3 totals 14 residues. J gave up 1 base and V 3 bases, and 0 bases lay outside the gene matches. The chain's CDR3 is CASSLGQGTDTQYF. As DNA, the CDR3 is TGTGCCAGCAGCTTGGGACAGGGCACAGATACGCAGTATTTT.